This section outlines one T cell receptor (beta chain) sequence together with its context. Its target is unknown. These data are taken from a study of long-term antiretroviral therapy in people with HIV. Study-level results: Despite increasing after ART, diversity remained lower than that of transplant donor controls.

At the survey level, the v3.0 immunoSEQ assay was run. Per-sample TRB depth target: about 40,000-55,000 T-cell genomes. The data were produced by immunoSEQ multiplex PCR, yet TCRdb's version contains in-frame clones alone and is incomplete. The top ten hold under 3.5% of the sample, which has 48,000 or so clones, roughly four fifths seen once. Germline V lookup: CDR1 SGHRS, CDR2 YFSETQ. The CDR3 covers 14 residues. V shed 6 bases, J shed 4 bases, and the junction held 5 bases outside the gene matches. The receptor was derived from a woman aged 18-29 years with HIV. Sequenced material: unsorted PBMCs, taken 0.8 years after starting antiretroviral therapy. The chain joins TRBV5-1 to TRBJ1-1; TRBD1 agrees at 11 bases. CDR3 loop: CASMMGTGGTEAFF. The CDR3 DNA reads TGCGCCAGCATGATGGGGACAGGGGGCACTGAAGCTTTCTTT.